This is a list of T cell receptor beta chains from one sample in a study of blood T cell repertoires in COVID-19. Profiling relied on immunoSEQ multiplex PCR, and the TCRdb table lists in-frame clones only, not all of them. There are roughly 200,000 clones in the sample; 85% occur only once, and around a sixth lies in the top ten. Sequenced material: PBMCs or T cells enriched from blood (not recorded which). The receptors originated from a man aged 40-49 years who had recovered from COVID-19. Both conserved end residues are part of each CDR3. Fields, in order: J gene, clone size, V gene, D gene, CDR3 length, CDR3 protein, CDR3 DNA. A D gene is named only where the DNA matches it firmly. Size values are once, few and many counts, or a class for expanded clones, and some rows have none.

j_gene: TRBJ2-1
abundance: .
v_gene: TRBV14
d_gene: TRBD2
len: 13
CDR3aa: CASSSGRYREQFF
CDR3nt: TGTGCCAGCAGTAGCGGGAGATATAGGGAGCAGTTCTTC

j_gene: TRBJ2-1
abundance: .
v_gene: TRBV4-3
d_gene: TRBD2
len: 19
CDR3aa: CASSHGTSGSFRSYNEQFF
CDR3nt: TGCGCCAGCAGCCACGGGACTAGCGGGAGTTTCAGGTCCTACAATGAGCAGTTCTTC

j_gene: TRBJ2-2
abundance: .
v_gene: TRBV7-9
d_gene: TRBD2
len: 14
CDR3aa: CASGTGGDTGELFF
CDR3nt: TGTGCCAGCGGAACGGGAGGGGACACCGGGGAGCTGTTTTTT

j_gene: TRBJ2-7
abundance: .
v_gene: TRBV11-2
d_gene: .
len: 13
CDR3aa: CASSLGGGSEQYF
CDR3nt: TGTGCCAGCAGCTTAGGGGGGGGCTCCGAGCAGTACTTC

j_gene: TRBJ2-3
abundance: .
v_gene: TRBV18
d_gene: TRBD2
len: 14
CDR3aa: CASSPTSETDTQYF
CDR3nt: TGTGCCAGCTCTCCAACTAGCGAAACAGATACGCAGTATTTT

j_gene: TRBJ1-2
abundance: .
v_gene: TRBV27
d_gene: .
len: 13
CDR3aa: CASSLRGSYGYTF
CDR3nt: TGTGCCAGCAGTTTAAGGGGGAGCTATGGCTACACCTTC

j_gene: TRBJ1-1
abundance: .
v_gene: TRBV25-1
d_gene: .
len: 13
CDR3aa: CASSLRRNTEAFF
CDR3nt: TGTGCCAGCAGTCTCCGGAGGAACACTGAAGCTTTCTTT

j_gene: TRBJ1-2
abundance: .
v_gene: TRBV19
d_gene: .
len: 16
CDR3aa: CASAPTGGAPGGGYTF
CDR3nt: TGTGCCAGTGCCCCGACGGGGGGCGCCCCGGGTGGTGGCTACACCTTC

j_gene: TRBJ1-3
abundance: .
v_gene: TRBV15
d_gene: TRBD1
len: 14
CDR3aa: CATSGTGSGNTIYF
CDR3nt: TGTGCCACCAGCGGGACAGGGTCTGGAAACACCATATATTTT

j_gene: TRBJ1-2
abundance: .
v_gene: TRBV10-3
d_gene: .
len: 14
CDR3aa: CAISDPGLDYGYTF
CDR3nt: TGTGCCATCAGTGACCCGGGACTTGACTATGGCTACACCTTC

j_gene: TRBJ2-2
abundance: .
v_gene: TRBV5-1
d_gene: TRBD2
len: 16
CDR3aa: CASSLLAGGQSGELFF
CDR3nt: TGCGCCAGCAGCCTACTAGCGGGAGGACAGTCCGGGGAGCTGTTTTTT

j_gene: TRBJ1-3
abundance: .
v_gene: TRBV11-2
d_gene: .
len: 17
CDR3aa: CASSLVANRYSGNTIYF
CDR3nt: TGTGCCAGCAGCTTAGTCGCAAACAGATACTCTGGAAACACCATATATTTT

j_gene: TRBJ2-2
abundance: .
v_gene: TRBV19
d_gene: .
len: 13
CDR3aa: CASSIMGRGELFF
CDR3nt: TGTGCCAGTAGTATAATGGGGAGGGGGGAGCTGTTTTTT

j_gene: TRBJ2-7
abundance: .
v_gene: TRBV6-5
d_gene: .
len: 13
CDR3aa: CASSMRSVDEQYF
CDR3nt: TGTGCCAGCAGTATGCGCTCCGTCGACGAGCAGTACTTC

j_gene: TRBJ2-7
abundance: .
v_gene: TRBV13
d_gene: .
len: 17
CDR3aa: CASSLGWSSHSSYEQYF
CDR3nt: TGTGCCAGCAGCTTAGGATGGTCTAGCCATAGCTCCTACGAGCAGTACTTC

j_gene: TRBJ2-2
abundance: .
v_gene: TRBV27
d_gene: TRBD2
len: 16
CDR3aa: CASTLAGGPNTGELFF
CDR3nt: TGTGCCAGCACACTAGCGGGAGGGCCGAACACCGGGGAGCTGTTTTTT

j_gene: TRBJ2-5
abundance: .
v_gene: TRBV19
d_gene: .
len: 15
CDR3aa: CATLPSPTTKETQYF
CDR3nt: TGTGCCACCCTCCCAAGTCCGACGACAAAAGAGACCCAGTACTTC

j_gene: TRBJ2-6
abundance: .
v_gene: TRBV7-3
d_gene: .
len: 14
CDR3aa: CASRGSSGANVLTF
CDR3nt: TGTGCCAGCAGAGGGAGCTCTGGGGCCAACGTCCTGACTTTC

j_gene: TRBJ2-7
abundance: .
v_gene: TRBV29-1
d_gene: .
len: 13
CDR3aa: CSVGGGLSYEQYF
CDR3nt: TGCAGCGTTGGAGGAGGACTTTCCTACGAGCAGTACTTC

j_gene: TRBJ1-4
abundance: .
v_gene: TRBV29-1
d_gene: TRBD1
len: 13
CDR3aa: CSVETGMDEKLFF
CDR3nt: TGCAGCGTTGAGACAGGGATGGATGAAAAACTGTTTTTT

j_gene: TRBJ1-1
abundance: .
v_gene: TRBV6-2/TRBV6-3
d_gene: .
len: 13
CDR3aa: CASSYSQATEAFF
CDR3nt: TGTGCCAGCAGTTACAGCCAGGCCACTGAAGCTTTCTTT

j_gene: TRBJ2-2
abundance: .
v_gene: TRBV7-6
d_gene: .
len: 15
CDR3aa: CASSLGLVDTGELFF
CDR3nt: TGTGCCAGCAGCTTAGGACTAGTAGACACCGGGGAGCTGTTTTTT

j_gene: TRBJ2-5
abundance: .
v_gene: TRBV5-8
d_gene: .
len: 15
CDR3aa: CASSLFGQNQETQYF
CDR3nt: TGTGCCAGCAGCTTATTTGGACAGAACCAAGAGACCCAGTACTTC

j_gene: TRBJ1-3
abundance: .
v_gene: TRBV2
d_gene: TRBD1
len: 15
CDR3aa: CASSETGGSGNTIYF
CDR3nt: TGTGCCAGCAGTGAGACAGGGGGCTCTGGAAACACCATATATTTT

j_gene: TRBJ2-7
abundance: few
v_gene: TRBV7-9
d_gene: .
len: 13
CDR3aa: CASNSGGTWEQYF
CDR3nt: TGTGCCAGCAACTCGGGCGGGACCTGGGAGCAGTACTTC

j_gene: TRBJ2-7
abundance: .
v_gene: TRBV5-6
d_gene: .
len: 15
CDR3aa: CASSLAGISSYEQYF
CDR3nt: TGTGCCAGCAGCTTGGCCGGGATCAGCTCCTACGAGCAGTACTTC

j_gene: TRBJ2-7
abundance: .
v_gene: TRBV5-1
d_gene: TRBD2
len: 18
CDR3aa: CASSFPSPRTGGPYEQYF
CDR3nt: TGCGCCAGCAGCTTTCCCTCTCCGAGGACGGGAGGACCCTACGAGCAGTACTTC

j_gene: TRBJ1-1
abundance: .
v_gene: TRBV7-3
d_gene: .
len: 13
CDR3aa: CASSSPGDTEAFF
CDR3nt: TGTGCCAGCAGCAGCCCGGGGGACACTGAAGCTTTCTTT

j_gene: TRBJ2-7
abundance: few
v_gene: TRBV5-1
d_gene: TRBD1
len: 16
CDR3aa: CASSLNSGTGLYEQYF
CDR3nt: TGCGCCAGCAGCTTAAACTCCGGGACAGGACTCTACGAGCAGTACTTC

j_gene: TRBJ2-3
abundance: once
v_gene: TRBV7-9
d_gene: TRBD2
len: 18
CDR3aa: CASSPPATSGIGTDTQYF
CDR3nt: TGTGCCAGCAGCCCCCCCGCGACTAGCGGGATTGGAACAGATACGCAGTATTTT

j_gene: TRBJ2-1
abundance: .
v_gene: TRBV5-4
d_gene: .
len: 18
CDR3aa: CASSYTYSPVRTYNEQFF
CDR3nt: TGTGCCAGCAGCTACACCTACTCCCCGGTGCGGACCTACAATGAGCAGTTCTTC

j_gene: TRBJ1-1
abundance: .
v_gene: TRBV30
d_gene: .
len: 13
CDR3aa: CAWSVRGNTEAFF
CDR3nt: TGTGCCTGGAGTGTACGGGGGAACACTGAAGCTTTCTTT

j_gene: TRBJ1-1
abundance: .
v_gene: TRBV6-5
d_gene: TRBD1
len: 15
CDR3aa: CASNWDRGANTEAFF
CDR3nt: TGTGCCAGCAACTGGGACAGGGGGGCGAACACTGAAGCTTTCTTT

j_gene: TRBJ2-7
abundance: .
v_gene: TRBV5-4
d_gene: TRBD2
len: 15
CDR3aa: CASSSTGTRGSEQYF
CDR3nt: TGTGCCAGCAGCTCAACCGGGACTAGGGGGTCGGAGCAGTACTTC

j_gene: TRBJ1-5
abundance: .
v_gene: TRBV3-1/TRBV3-2
d_gene: TRBD1
len: 18
CDR3aa: CASSQDPTGVGHDQPQHF
CDR3nt: TGTGCCAGCAGCCAAGATCCTACAGGGGTTGGTCATGATCAGCCCCAGCATTTT

j_gene: TRBJ1-3
abundance: .
v_gene: TRBV19
d_gene: .
len: 14
CDR3aa: CASDQGWPGNTIYF
CDR3nt: TGTGCCAGTGACCAGGGGTGGCCTGGAAACACCATATATTTT

j_gene: TRBJ1-1
abundance: .
v_gene: TRBV5-1
d_gene: .
len: 14
CDR3aa: CASSLAPADTEAFF
CDR3nt: TGCGCCAGCAGCTTGGCCCCAGCGGACACTGAAGCTTTCTTT

j_gene: TRBJ2-2
abundance: .
v_gene: TRBV24-1
d_gene: TRBD1
len: 14
CDR3aa: CATRQGVNTGELFF
CDR3nt: TGTGCCACCCGACAGGGGGTTAACACCGGGGAGCTGTTTTTT

j_gene: TRBJ1-1
abundance: .
v_gene: TRBV29-1
d_gene: .
len: 13
CDR3aa: CSVATSLNTEAFF
CDR3nt: TGCAGCGTGGCGACAAGTCTGAACACTGAAGCTTTCTTT

j_gene: TRBJ1-1
abundance: .
v_gene: TRBV7-2
d_gene: .
len: 14
CDR3aa: CASSLLGGGTEAFF
CDR3nt: TGTGCCAGCAGCCTGCTGGGGGGTGGCACTGAAGCTTTCTTT

j_gene: TRBJ2-1
abundance: .
v_gene: TRBV5-1
d_gene: TRBD1
len: 18
CDR3aa: CASSSQWTGLGGNNEQFF
CDR3nt: TGCGCCAGCAGCTCGCAATGGACAGGCCTAGGTGGGAACAATGAGCAGTTCTTC

j_gene: TRBJ1-3
abundance: .
v_gene: TRBV7-8
d_gene: .
len: 16
CDR3aa: CASSLVGAHFGNTIYF
CDR3nt: TGTGCCAGCAGCTTAGTGGGGGCGCATTTCGGAAACACCATATATTTT

j_gene: TRBJ2-7
abundance: .
v_gene: TRBV7-2
d_gene: TRBD2
len: 15
CDR3aa: CASSSQGLPSSEQYF
CDR3nt: TGTGCCAGCAGCTCCCAGGGACTACCGAGTTCCGAGCAGTACTTC

j_gene: TRBJ2-7
abundance: .
v_gene: TRBV6-5
d_gene: TRBD2
len: 14
CDR3aa: CATISGGILYEQYF
CDR3nt: TGTGCCACTATATCGGGGGGGATCCTCTACGAGCAGTACTTC

j_gene: TRBJ2-7
abundance: .
v_gene: TRBV5-4
d_gene: TRBD2
len: 15
CDR3aa: CASSRTSGPSYEQYF
CDR3nt: TGTGCCAGCAGCCGGACTAGCGGGCCGTCCTACGAGCAGTACTTC

j_gene: TRBJ1-2
abundance: .
v_gene: TRBV19
d_gene: .
len: 13
CDR3aa: CASSIRGGYGYTF
CDR3nt: TGTGCCAGTAGTATCAGGGGCGGCTATGGCTACACCTTC

j_gene: TRBJ2-3
abundance: .
v_gene: TRBV10-1
d_gene: TRBD2
len: 16
CDR3aa: CASSESTSGGTDTQYF
CDR3nt: TGCGCCAGCAGTGAGTCGACTAGCGGGGGCACAGATACGCAGTATTTT

j_gene: TRBJ2-2
abundance: few
v_gene: TRBV10-1
d_gene: .
len: 12
CDR3aa: CASTGNTGELFF
CDR3nt: TGCGCCAGTACAGGGAACACCGGGGAGCTGTTTTTT